The sequence of this T cell receptor (beta chain) was determined in a study of blood T cell repertoires in COVID-19. V was pared by 5 bases and J by 4 bases, with 17 bases between. The CDR3 contains 15 residues. The germline V gene encodes CDR1 SGHNT and CDR2 YENEEA. Assay: immunoSEQ multiplex PCR; the TCRdb copy retains only in-frame clones and omits some. The table includes 220,000 or so clones, under 90% detected once. This sequence joins TRBV11-3 and TRBJ1-1, with D possibly matching TRBD1 (5 bases). This sequence originates from a woman between 55 and 75 years old who had recovered from COVID-19. Sequencing was performed on peripheral blood. The CDR3 spells CASSEGRGGRTEAFF. Here the CDR3 DNA reads TGTGCCAGCAGCGAAGGGAGGGGTGGGCGCACTGAAGCTTTCTTT.